These 23 T cell receptor beta chains came from one sample sequenced in a study of CD8+CD57+ T cells in acquired aplastic anemia. The template for TCR beta VDJ and CDR3 sequence profiling was genomic DNA. TCRdb itself ran the reads through MiXCR, one entry per CDR3 protein. The sample records about 240,000 distinct CDR3 sequences, more than 40% being singletons. Flow cytometry had shown expanded CD8+CD57+ cells in the patients chosen for sequencing. The sequenced material came from sorted CD4+, CD8+, or CD8+CD57+ T cells (not recorded which) from PBMCs. The receptors shown here come from a human donor with aplastic anemia.

The chain employs TRBV7-8 and TRBJ2-5; TRBD1 agrees at 7 bases. The V and J ends lost 5 bases and 4 bases, in that order; junction bases with no gene match: 10. Germline CDR1 SGHVS, CDR2 FQNEAQ. The CDR3 runs to 15 residues. CDR3 nucleotides: TGTGCCAGCAGCCATGACAGGGTCATGGGAGAGACCCAGTACTTC. Residues: CASSHDRVMGETQYF.

This clonotype was counted at least ten times. In DNA form, the CDR3 reads TGCGCCAGCAGCCACACGAGAAGCTCTGGGGCCAACGTCCTGACTTTC. Residues: CASSHTRSSGANVLTF. The V call is TRBV4-1, the J call TRBJ2-6; D call uncertain. Trimming shortened V by 3 bases and J by 0 bases, and 9 bases separated the two germline ends. Germline CDR1 MGHRA, CDR2 YSYEKL. CDR3 size: 16 residues.

This clonotype has a count of ten or more. The genes are TRBV6-5 and TRBJ2-1; the D gene is possibly TRBD2 (5 bases). The germline V gene has CDR1 MNHEY and CDR2 SVGAGI. V was pared by 7 bases and J by 0 bases, with 13 bases between. CDR3 length equals 15 residues. CDR3 DNA: TGTGCCAGCATGTCTGGACTGATCTCCTACAATGAGCAGTTCTTC. It specifies CASMSGLISYNEQFF.

This clonotype came up many times. A much larger clonotype is one base distant, so this may be a read error. The gene calls are TRBV20-1 and TRBJ2-5; D gene uncertain. The ends were cut back, 3 bases at V and 7 bases at J, with 6 bases in the middle. Germline V gene data show CDR1 as DFQATT and CDR2 as SNEGSKA (reference sequence). The CDR3 has 10 residues. The CDR3 region is CSASAGTQYF. The CDR3 nucleotides are TGCAGTGCTAGCGCTGGGACCCAGTACTTC.

V and J are TRBV25-1 and TRBJ2-5, with TRBD2 as a possible D gene (6 bases). The CDR3 is made up of 21 amino acids. The germline V gene encodes CDR1 MGHDK and CDR2 SYGVNS. The V end lost 6 bases, the J end lost 2 bases, and 34 bases lay between the germline ends. The CDR3 is CASSPLTPLDTIGREQETQYF. For the CDR3, the DNA is TGTGCCAGCAGCCCATTAACCCCCCTAGACACAATCGGGAGAGAACAAGAGACCCAGTACTTC.

This clonotype has just one count. The chain carries TRBV2 and TRBJ2-3, with D possibly TRBD1 on 6 matching bases. Germline loops: CDR1 SNHLY, CDR2 FYNNEI. V lost 3 bases and J 3 bases, leaving 13 bases between the germline ends. The CDR3 consists of 15 residues. The CDR3 DNA reads TGTGCCAGCAGTGACCACAGGGTAGGGACAGATACGCAGTATTTT. Translating it yields CASSDHRVGTDTQYF.

This clonotype has ten or more counts. The gene calls are TRBV7-2 and TRBJ2-7; D not certain. This CDR3 region has 12 residues. The germline V and J ends were trimmed by 5 bases and 2 bases, with 7 bases remaining between them. CDR1 is SGHTA and CDR2 is FQGNSA in the germline V gene. The CDR3 sequence is CASSMDAYEQYF. Written as DNA, the CDR3 is TGTGCCAGCAGCATGGACGCCTACGAGCAGTACTTC.

This chain links TRBV19 with TRBJ1-5; TRBD1 is a possible D gene (6 bases). Germline assignment: CDR1 LNHDA and CDR2 SQIVND (reference sequence). CDR3 length: 13 residues. Trimming cost V 9 bases and J 7 bases, with 16 bases left between them. The CDR3 coding sequence is TGTGCCAGCAGACAGGTCCCTAGGCAGCCCCAGCATTTT. Its translation: CASRQVPRQPQHF.

This rearrangement joins TRBV6-5 to TRBJ2-2; weak D call: TRBD1 (5 bases). This CDR3 region has 13 residues. V lost 7 bases to trimming and J lost 6 bases, with 12 bases between them. Germline V gives CDR1 MNHEY, CDR2 SVGAGI. The CDR3 spells CASTPGSAGELFF. The CDR3 region has the DNA TGTGCCAGCACCCCAGGGTCTGCCGGGGAGCTGTTTTTT.

This clonotype was counted ten times or more. The chain combines TRBV19 with TRBJ2-1, with D perhaps TRBD1 or TRBD2 (6 bases each). Trimming stripped 4 bases from V and 5 bases from J, with 15 bases between. In germline, CDR1 is LNHDA, CDR2 SQIVND (reference sequence). The CDR3 runs 15 residues. CDR3: CASSTSGAADNEQFF. CDR3 sequence (DNA): TGTGCCAGTAGTACCTCGGGGGCGGCCGACAATGAGCAGTTCTTC.

This clonotype showed up many times. The chain links TRBV7-2 to TRBJ2-7; TRBD2 matches 10 bases. The CDR3 totals 15 residues. V trimming: 2 bases; J trimming: 4 bases; junction bases outside the gene matches: 5. Germline V gives CDR1 SGHTA, CDR2 FQGNSA. DNA for the CDR3: TGTGCCAGCAGCTTACTAGCGGGGGATGCGTACGAGCAGTACTTC. Amino acid sequence: CASSLLAGDAYEQYF.

The chain employs TRBV9 and TRBJ2-7, with 7 bases identical to TRBD1. Germline-derived CDR1 and CDR2 are SGDLS and YYNGEE. The V segment lost 4 bases and the J segment 0 bases; nucleotides outside the gene matches: 10. The CDR3 runs 16 residues. In DNA form, the CDR3 reads TGTGCCAGCAGCCCCCGGCCCGGGACAGCCTCCTACGAGCAGTACTTC. Encoded protein: CASSPRPGTASYEQYF.

This sequence joins TRBV19 and TRBJ1-2, with TRBD1 as a possible D gene (5 bases). The length of the CDR3 is 14 residues. Between the trimmed V and J ends, which lost 2 bases and 4 bases, there was a span of 11 bases. Germline loops: CDR1 LNHDA, CDR2 SQIVND (reference sequence). CDR3 DNA sequence: TGTGCCAGTAGTATACGGGGACGTACCTATGGCTACACCTTC. It translates to CASSIRGRTYGYTF. The full variable domain, with the rest looked up from reference TRBV19 and TRBJ1-2, is DGGITQSPKYLFRKEGQNVTLSCEQNLNHDAMYWYRQDPGQGLRLIYYSQIVNDFQKGDIAEGYSVSREKKESFPLTVTSAQKNPTAFYLCASSIRGRTYGYTFGSGTRLTVV.

On this clonotype: A much larger clone sits a single nucleotide away, making a read error possible. The genes are TRBV28 and TRBJ1-6; D might be TRBD1 (5 bases). The CDR3 is 14 amino acids. V lost 3 bases, J lost 7 bases, and 10 bases lay in between. CDR1 is MDHEN and CDR2 is SYDVKM in the germline V gene. CDR3 nucleotide sequence: TGTGCCAGCAGTTTCGGGAGGGACAATTCACCCCTCCACTTT. It is translated as CASSFGRDNSPLHF. Using reference TRBV28 and TRBJ1-6 for the parts outside the CDR3, the full variable domain is DVKVTQSSRYLVKRTGEKVFLECVQDMDHENMFWYRQDPGLGLRLIYFSYDVKMKEKGDIPEGYSVSREKKERFSLILESASTNQTSMYLCASSFGRDNSPLHFGNGTRLTVT.

The chain carries TRBV30 and TRBJ1-1; D is uncertain. Germline loops: CDR1 GTSNPN, CDR2 SVGIG (reference sequence). This CDR3 region has 16 residues. Trimming removed 5 bases at V and 0 bases at J, with 19 bases between. The CDR3 sequence is CAWGEIGRSMNTEAFF. CDR3 DNA sequence: TGTGCCTGGGGTGAGATCGGGCGTAGTATGAACACTGAAGCTTTCTTT.

The chain uses TRBV7-3 and TRBJ1-1; TRBD1 matches 8 bases. Germline CDR1 and CDR2: SGHTA and FQGTGA. CDR3 size: 16 residues. The V gene end was trimmed by 5 bases and the J gene end by 4 bases; junction bases not matched to a gene: 12. CDR3 loop: CASSTTGAGARTEAFF. CDR3 coding DNA: TGTGCCAGCAGCACGACAGGGGCGGGGGCGCGCACTGAAGCTTTCTTT.

The chain has TRBV10-3 and TRBJ1-2, with a tentative D call TRBD1 (5 bases). Germline CDR1 reads ENHRY; CDR2 reads SYGVKD. The CDR3 runs to 15 residues. Trimming took off 7 bases at V and 2 bases at J, with 17 bases between the two ends. CDR3 in amino acids: CAINSEQDLNYGYTF. CDR3 bases: TGTGCCATCAATTCCGAACAGGACTTAAACTATGGCTACACCTTC.

This clonotype was observed many times. V is TRBV20-1 and J is TRBJ2-2; a weak D match, TRBD1 (5 bases). The germline gives CDR1 DFQATT, CDR2 SNEGSKA (reference sequence). The CDR3 is made up of 15 amino acids. With 1 base removed from V and 3 bases from J, the gap between germline ends came to 12 bases. CDR3 sequence (DNA): TGCAGTGCTAGAGTGGGTTCGACAGACACCGGGGAGCTGTTTTTT. Translation: CSARVGSTDTGELFF.

The V gene is TRBV10-1, the J gene TRBJ1-4; D is undetermined. Trimming took off 7 bases at V and 7 bases at J, with 16 bases between the two ends. CDR1 and CDR2 from the germline V gene are WNHNN and SYGVQD (reference sequence). This CDR3 contains 14 residues. For the CDR3, the DNA is TGCGCCAGCACTCTACGGGGAACGGGTGAAAAACTGTTTTTT. This codes for CASTLRGTGEKLFF.

This clonotype was counted at least ten times. The J gene is TRBJ1-1, the V gene TRBV7-9; tentative D call: TRBD1 (6 bases). CDR1 is SEHNR, CDR2 FQNEAQ, per germline (reference sequence). The germline V and J ends were trimmed by 2 bases and 5 bases, with 15 bases remaining between them. The CDR3 length is 15 residues. The CDR3 here is CASSLFRGRSTEAFF. In DNA, the CDR3 is TGTGCCAGCAGCTTATTTCGGGGGCGGAGTACTGAAGCTTTCTTT.

The V and J genes are TRBV6-2 or TRBV6-3 and TRBJ1-5; D is unclear. Germline CDR1 reads MNHEY; CDR2 reads SVGEGT. This CDR3 contains 16 residues. V lost 2 bases and J lost 7, with 18 bases in between. CDR3 region: CASSYLFIGIEQPQHF. CDR3 bases: TGTGCCAGCAGTTACCTTTTTATAGGGATAGAGCAGCCCCAGCATTTT.

The rearrangement uses TRBV5-1 and TRBJ1-2; D unclear. The CDR3 sequence is 12 residues long. In germline, CDR1 is SGHRS, CDR2 YFSETQ. Between the trimmed V and J ends, which lost 4 bases and 10 bases, there was a span of 14 bases. Here the CDR3 DNA reads TGCGCCAGCAGCCAGAGATGGGATGTCTACACCTTC. Translating it yields CASSQRWDVYTF.

V and J are TRBV10-3 and TRBJ2-2; TRBD1 agrees at 9 bases. CDR1 is ENHRY and CDR2 is SYGVKD in the germline V gene. Trimming at V came to 9 bases and at J to 1 base, leaving 0 bases not matched to a gene. The CDR3 contains 13 residues. The CDR3 region is CAMGQGNTGELFF. CDR3 nucleotide sequence: TGTGCCATGGGACAGGGGAACACCGGGGAGCTGTTTTTT.